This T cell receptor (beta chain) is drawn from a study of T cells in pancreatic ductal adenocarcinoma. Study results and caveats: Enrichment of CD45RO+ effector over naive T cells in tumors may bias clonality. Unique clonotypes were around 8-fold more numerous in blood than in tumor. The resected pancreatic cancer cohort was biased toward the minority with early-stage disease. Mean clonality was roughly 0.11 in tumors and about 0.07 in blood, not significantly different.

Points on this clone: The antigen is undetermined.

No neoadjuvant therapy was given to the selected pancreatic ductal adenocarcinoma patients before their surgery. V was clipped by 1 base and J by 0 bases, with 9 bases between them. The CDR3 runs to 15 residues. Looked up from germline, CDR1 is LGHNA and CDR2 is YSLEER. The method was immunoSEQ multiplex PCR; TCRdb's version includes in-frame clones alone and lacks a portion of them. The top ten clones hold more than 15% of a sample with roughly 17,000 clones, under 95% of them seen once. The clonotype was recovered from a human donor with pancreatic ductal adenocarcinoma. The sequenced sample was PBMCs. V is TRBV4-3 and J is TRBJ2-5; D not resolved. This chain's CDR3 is CASSQANWDQETQYF. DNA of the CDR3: TGCGCCAGCAGCCAAGCTAATTGGGACCAAGAGACCCAGTACTTC.